This is a list of T cell receptor beta chains from one sample in a study of T cells in Graves' hyperthyroidism and ophthalmopathy. One entry per CDR3 protein results from TCRdb running MiXCR on the multiplex PCR reads. The data contain about 200,000 distinct CDR3 sequences, about a sixth of them singletons. The source material was blood. The receptor set was obtained from a woman aged 45 to 65 with Graves' hyperthyroidism. Both conserved end residues are part of each CDR3. D genes are given only for firm matches. The listing skips clone size in some rows; elsewhere it reads once, few, many or a size class.

TRBV5-1	.	.	TRBJ2-5	CASSPISGLAGETQYF	TGCGCCAGCAGCCCTATTTCAGGGCTCGCGGGAGAGACCCAGTACTTC
TRBV10-3	many	TRBD2	TRBJ2-7	CAIGELAGRDEQYF	TGTGCCATCGGGGAACTAGCGGGAAGGGACGAGCAGTACTTC
TRBV6-5	.	.	TRBJ2-5	CASSYSDGRSVPQYF	TGTGCCAGCAGTTACTCCGACGGCCGATCGGTGCCCCAGTACTTC
TRBV2	many	.	TRBJ1-1	CASRREAGYELRTEAFF	TGTGCCAGCAGGAGGGAAGCAGGGTACGAATTAAGGACTGAAGCTTTCTTT
TRBV4-2	few	.	TRBJ1-4	CASDTGNQVYEKLFF	TGTGCCAGCGACACAGGGAATCAAGTATATGAAAAACTGTTTTTT
TRBV14	.	.	TRBJ2-7	CASSQDLGAISYEQYF	TGTGCCAGCAGCCAAGATCTGGGGGCGATCTCTTACGAGCAGTACTTC
TRBV2	many	TRBD1	TRBJ1-2	CASSGTGTNYGYTF	TGTGCCAGCAGTGGGACAGGCACTAACTATGGCTACACCTTC
TRBV28	many	TRBD2	TRBJ2-5	CASSRLADKETQYF	TGTGCCAGCAGTCGACTAGCGGATAAAGAGACCCAGTACTTC
TRBV12-3/TRBV12-4	many	.	TRBJ1-5	CASSLLGYSNQPQHF	TGTGCCAGCAGTTTATTGGGGTATAGCAATCAGCCCCAGCATTTT
TRBV9	many	.	TRBJ2-5	CASSENTALAETQYF	TGTGCCAGCAGCGAAAATACCGCCCTGGCGGAGACCCAGTACTTC
TRBV20-1	many	.	TRBJ1-2	CSASGTAANYGYTF	TGCAGTGCTAGCGGGACGGCCGCTAACTATGGCTACACCTTC
TRBV12-3/TRBV12-4	few	.	TRBJ1-3	CASSLNWGQGSSPNTIYF	TGTGCCAGCAGTTTAAACTGGGGTCAGGGCTCTAGCCCAAACACCATATATTTT
TRBV9	.	TRBD1	TRBJ2-5	CASSARTGIQETQYF	TGTGCCAGCAGCGCCCGGACAGGGATCCAAGAGACCCAGTACTTC
TRBV18	.	TRBD1	TRBJ2-1	CASSLGQGKYNEQFF	TGTGCCAGCTCTCTAGGACAGGGTAAATACAATGAGCAGTTCTTC
TRBV7-8	many	TRBD2	TRBJ2-3	CASSFGASGGTSTDTQYF	TGTGCCAGCAGCTTTGGGGCTAGCGGGGGAACTAGCACAGATACGCAGTATTTT
TRBV4-2	few	TRBD2	TRBJ2-4	CASSQDRTSGRGIQYF	TGTGCCAGCAGCCAAGATAGGACTAGCGGGAGAGGCATTCAGTACTTC
TRBV7-9	many	.	TRBJ2-3	CASSPQSSVGDTQYF	TGTGCCAGCAGCCCTCAATCGTCCGTGGGGGATACGCAGTATTTT
TRBV19	many	.	TRBJ2-3	CASSKDRGDTQYF	TGTGCCAGTAGTAAGGACCGAGGCGATACGCAGTATTTT
TRBV6-2/TRBV6-3	few	.	TRBJ1-6	CASSYNHSGNRSPLHF	TGTGCCAGCAGTTACAACCACTCCGGGAATAGGTCACCCCTCCACTTT
TRBV14	.	.	TRBJ1-1	CASSWGGESDTEAFF	TGTGCCAGCAGTTGGGGGGGGGAATCCGACACTGAAGCTTTCTTT
TRBV20-1	few	.	TRBJ2-3	CSARDWYF	TGCAGTGCTAGAGATTGGTATTTT
TRBV7-9	many	.	TRBJ1-4	CASSLATIEKLFF	TGTGCCAGCAGCTTAGCTACGATTGAAAAACTGTTTTTT
TRBV20-1	.	.	TRBJ1-5	CSASPTGPQHF	TGCAGTGCTAGCCCAACAGGACCCCAGCATTTT
TRBV20-1	many	.	TRBJ2-1	CSASGIKGYNEQFF	TGCAGTGCTAGCGGAATTAAGGGTTACAATGAGCAGTTCTTC
TRBV12-3/TRBV12-4	many	TRBD2	TRBJ2-3	CASSFGGRSDTQYF	TGTGCCAGCAGTTTTGGCGGGAGGTCAGATACGCAGTATTTT
TRBV19	many	TRBD1	TRBJ2-7	CASSPADRGRGEQYF	TGTGCCAGTAGTCCCGCGGACAGGGGGCGCGGCGAGCAGTACTTC
TRBV12-3/TRBV12-4	many	.	TRBJ1-2	CASTIRQNYGYTF	TGTGCCAGCACCATTCGCCAGAACTATGGCTACACCTTC
TRBV27	few	.	TRBJ1-6	CASSTGDSPLHF	TGTGCCAGCAGCACAGGAGATTCACCCCTCCACTTT
TRBV14	few	.	TRBJ2-6	CASSQVRGASSGANVLTF	TGTGCCAGCAGCCAAGTCAGGGGGGCTTCCTCTGGGGCCAACGTCCTGACTTTC
TRBV6-1	few	.	TRBJ2-7	CASTPRGWGSYEQYF	TGTGCCAGCACTCCTCGCGGCTGGGGCTCCTACGAGCAGTACTTC
TRBV7-3	few	.	TRBJ2-5	CASSLSRDKTQYF	TGTGCCAGCAGCTTGAGTCGGGACAAGACCCAGTACTTC
TRBV6-8	many	TRBD1	TRBJ2-7	CASRTGQAYEQYF	TGTGCCAGCAGAACGGGACAGGCCTACGAGCAGTACTTC
TRBV6-1	many	.	TRBJ2-7	CASSRGRMDYEQYF	TGTGCCAGCAGCCGGGGACGGATGGACTACGAGCAGTACTTC
TRBV6-1	.	.	TRBJ1-6	CASKGQSNSPLHF	TGTGCCAGCAAGGGACAATCCAATTCACCCCTCCACTTT
TRBV20-1	.	TRBD1	TRBJ1-1	CSARSTGATEAFF	TGCAGTGCTCGTTCAACAGGGGCCACTGAAGCTTTCTTT
TRBV10-3	many	.	TRBJ2-5	CAIQFIRETQYF	TGTGCCATCCAATTCATCCGGGAGACCCAGTACTTC
TRBV5-1	many	.	TRBJ1-2	CASSDQKAGGYGYTF	TGCGCCAGCAGCGACCAGAAGGCGGGGGGCTATGGCTACACCTTC
TRBV18	.	.	TRBJ2-6	CASSPPRSGLGANVLTF	TGTGCCAGCTCACCACCGCGGTCAGGCTTAGGGGCCAACGTCCTGACTTTC
TRBV7-2	many	.	TRBJ1-5	CASSDGSNQPQHF	TGTGCCAGCAGTGACGGTAGCAATCAGCCCCAGCATTTT
TRBV7-9	.	TRBD2	TRBJ2-7	CASSPTSGSFSYEQYF	TGTGCCAGCAGTCCAACTAGCGGGAGTTTCTCCTACGAGCAGTACTTC